Below, 23 T cell receptor beta chains from the same sample are listed, as sequenced in a study of monozygotic twins with inflammatory bowel disease. Reprocessing the 5' RACE reads, TCRdb reports a single entry for every CDR3 protein and omits DNA. Its table records about 300,000 distinct CDR3 sequences. The sample comprised blood. These receptors were taken from a human donor with ulcerative colitis or Crohn's disease, or a healthy co-twin of an affected twin (not recorded which).

V and J are TRBV20-1 and TRBJ2-5; TCRdb lists TRBD1, though no DNA is available to test this call. There are 14 residues in the CDR3. Per germline, CDR1 DFQATT and CDR2 SNEGSKA (reference sequence). CDR3: CSARVTGGVETQYF.

The chain links TRBV7-3 to TRBJ2-3; TCRdb's D gene call, TRBD1, goes unchecked for lack of DNA. The V gene's germline CDR1 is SGHTA and CDR2 FQGTGA. CDR3 length equals 13 residues. The CDR3 is CASSHGTPDTQYF.

The gene calls are TRBV7-2 and TRBJ2-5. Germline V CDR1 and CDR2: SGHTA, FQGNSA. The CDR3 runs to 14 residues. The CDR3 protein is CASSFSGIQETQYF.

The rearrangement links TRBV12-3 or TRBV12-4 to TRBJ1-1; TCRdb picks TRBD1, but there is no DNA to check that call. This CDR3 spans 12 amino acids. The CDR3 sequence: CASTLRGTEAFF.

The chain joins TRBV6-2 or TRBV6-3 to TRBJ2-2; TCRdb outputs TRBD2, but without DNA this stays unchecked. The CDR3 extends over 17 amino acids. Germline-derived CDR1 and CDR2 are MNHEY and SVGEGT. The CDR3 region is CASSPIHARGRTGELFF.

The chain is built from TRBV7-2 and TRBJ2-7. Germline V gene lookup returns CDR1 SGHTA and CDR2 FQGNSA. The CDR3 contains 12 residues. CDR3 region: CASSFFWGEQYF.

The chain uses TRBV5-1 and TRBJ2-7; with no DNA, the TCRdb D assignment of TRBD1 cannot be verified. Germline CDR1 and CDR2: SGHRS and YFSETQ. The CDR3 contains 16 residues. The chain's CDR3 is CASSFSGSERAYEQYF. The full variable domain, rest sourced from reference TRBV5-1 and TRBJ2-7, is KAGVTQTPRYLIKTRGQQVTLSCSPISGHRSVSWYQQTPGQGLQFLFEYFSETQRNKGNFPGRFSGRQFSNSRSEMNVSTLELGDSALYLCASSFSGSERAYEQYFGPGTRLTVT.

The CDR3 loop reads CSAPRTIDNEQFF. The chain uses TRBV20-1 and TRBJ2-1; TCRdb picks TRBD2, but there is no DNA to check that call. The CDR3 has 13 amino acids. The germline gives CDR1 DFQATT, CDR2 SNEGSKA (reference sequence).

The chain carries TRBV5-1 and TRBJ2-3; the D call from TCRdb, TRBD1, cannot be confirmed without DNA. The CDR3 is 15 amino acids. Per germline, CDR1 SGHRS and CDR2 YFSETQ. This chain's CDR3 is CASSLTDRAIDTQYF.

The chain employs TRBV6-1 and TRBJ1-2. The CDR3 is made up of 12 amino acids. The germline CDR1 and CDR2 sequences are MNHNS and SASEGT. CDR3 in amino acids: CASSEKGGSYTF.

The rearrangement uses TRBV12-3 or TRBV12-4 and TRBJ2-7; no DNA is available, so the TRBD1 call from TCRdb remains unchecked. This CDR3 is built from 15 residues. CDR3: CASSLAGTGSYEQYF.

V usage is TRBV5-1 and J usage is TRBJ1-5. In germline, CDR1 is SGHRS, CDR2 YFSETQ. This CDR3 has 13 residues. The CDR3 region is CASSSEGNQPQHF.

V gene TRBV20-1 combines with J gene TRBJ1-2; the TCRdb call, TRBD1, lacks DNA for checking. The length of the CDR3 is 14 residues. Germline V gene sequence: CDR1 DFQATT, CDR2 SNEGSKA (reference sequence). CDR3: CSARDLSARSSYTF.

The gene calls are TRBV6-5 and TRBJ2-1. Germline CDR1 is MNHEY and CDR2 is SVGAGI. The CDR3 is made up of 15 amino acids. The CDR3 loop reads CASSYGRSSYNEQFF.

The chain employs TRBV14 and TRBJ2-7; TCRdb's D call of TRBD1 is untestable without DNA. The CDR3 contains 16 residues. CDR1 and CDR2 from the germline V gene are SGHDN and FVKESK. CDR3 in amino acids: CASSQGPSGRGREQYF.

The rearrangement uses TRBV21-1 and TRBJ1-2. TRBV21-1 counts as a pseudogene. This CDR3 is 14 amino acids long. The chain's CDR3 is CASSKPGPWGGYTF.

The chain has TRBV30 and TRBJ1-1. From germline, CDR1 is GTSNPN and CDR2 SVGIG (reference sequence). The CDR3 loop spans 11 amino acids. CDR3 loop: CAWSVNSKAFF.

The chain joins TRBV5-4 to TRBJ2-4; the TCRdb D gene call, TRBD1, has no DNA to confirm it. The CDR3 length is 15 residues. Germline V lookup: CDR1 SGHNT, CDR2 YYREEE (reference sequence). The CDR3 is CASSLGGMAKNIQYF.

This chain links TRBV3-1 with TRBJ2-3. Germline CDR1 is LGHDT and CDR2 is YNNKEL (reference sequence). The length of the CDR3 is 17 residues. CDR3 protein: CASRQISGRRSTDTQYF.

The CDR3 loop reads CASRQSISGGRTGELFF. The rearrangement uses TRBV27 and TRBJ2-2; no DNA is available, so the TRBD2 call from TCRdb remains unchecked. The V gene's germline CDR1 is MNHEY and CDR2 SMNVEV (reference sequence). This CDR3 comprises 17 residues.

The gene calls are TRBV6-5 and TRBJ1-1; TCRdb's D call, TRBD1, is unchecked because there is no DNA. The CDR3 length is 14 residues. Germline V gene lookup returns CDR1 MNHEY and CDR2 SVGAGI. The CDR3 spells CASSYTGGITEAFF.

The chain is built from TRBV12-3 or TRBV12-4 and TRBJ2-2. The CDR3 runs 11 residues. CDR3 region: CASSFAGGLFF.

This rearrangement joins TRBV7-8 to TRBJ2-1. This CDR3 contains 12 residues. CDR1 is SGHVS and CDR2 is FQNEAQ in the germline V gene. The chain's CDR3 is CASSLTTNEQFF. The complete variable domain, with remaining parts taken from reference TRBV7-8 and TRBJ2-1, reads GAGVSQSPRYKVAKRGQDVALRCDPISGHVSLFWYQQALGQGPEFLTYFQNEAQLDKSGLPSDRFFAERPEGSVSTLKIQRTQQEDSAVYLCASSLTTNEQFFGPGTRLTVL.